This T cell receptor beta chain is from a study of T cell responses to AZD1222 COVID-19 vaccine (dated by TCRdb to about 2021). As for the study more broadly: A total of just over 230 trial participants underwent TCR sequencing, of whom about 210 had received two doses of AZD1222 and about 25 had received two doses of the MenACWY control vaccine. Trial participants were enrolled by age into subgroups of 18-55, 56-69 and 70-plus years, and around 150, 28 and 57 TCR-sequenced participants, respectively, were included in these subgroups.

Points on this clone: Its recognized antigen is unknown. Per-base qualities were not stored, and no clone one base away is much larger.

The full study reports these points: In the small 56-69-year group, the increase in depth fell short of significance, most likely because of low power. Most participants were white British and females outnumbered males, and the authors suggested that clonal diversity may have been underestimated. Vaccine-associated CD4 TCRs spanned the whole spike protein, with dominant responses in regions 160-218 and 743-854. After two AZD1222 doses, spike-specific TCR breadth and depth were significantly higher than at day 0 and than in MenACWY recipients. Nearly half of unique spike-specific TCRs reportedly recognized epitopes outside regions mutated in the B.1.351 and B.1.1.7 variants. Because no day 14 peak-response samples were available, the repertoires could be characterized only after the peak T cell response. Only five to seven AZD1222 recipients were SARS-CoV-2 seropositive at baseline, limiting conclusions about previously exposed vaccinees.

Reading from cysteine to phenylalanine, the CDR3 counts 12 amino acids. Only CDR3 DNA remains: 36 bases, in frame from the first base. For this chain, trimming is 11 bases at the V end and 0 bases at the J end, and the number of junction bases without a gene match is 3. Sequences ENHRY (CDR1) and SYGVKD (CDR2) are obtained from the germline V gene. The CDR3 regions of human TCRbeta chains were analyzed by immunosequencing. In the authors' own workflow: Repertoire TCRs were matched against a reference library of SARS-CoV-2-specific TCRs generated with the MIRA antigen-specificity platform. Breadth meant the fraction of unique TCRs that were SARS-CoV-2-associated, whereas depth meant the fraction of total T cells that were SARS-CoV-2-associated. Using the MIRA data, each spike-specific TCR was mapped to the spike region that the TCR reacts to and placed in a CD4 or CD8 class. Log10-transformed breadth and depth values were compared by one-way ANOVA with Sidak's multiple comparisons tests. The table was pulled from immuneACCESS by TCRdb, which kept in-frame rearrangements only. Such tables lose some clones; where checked, under half of the loss comes from unresolved V genes, and the rest has no known cause. V, J and clone size are taken as reported in that table, and D and trimming were inferred from the DNA itself. This sample holds some 150,000 clones; more than 80% were observed only once. The top ten clonotypes cover more than 3% of the sample.

The label giving this sample's time point can be read as: about 28 days (+/-7) after the second vaccine dose. Because spike-specific TCR depth and breadth did not differ between the two schedules, AZD1222 recipients who got a second dose at roughly 4 weeks were pooled with those who got a second dose at roughly 12 weeks. Vaccinee samples were obtained from the UK trials COV001 and COV002, which included a single-blind randomized controlled phase 2/3 trial of AZD1222 (ChAdOx1 nCoV-19) in healthy adults. Trial participant PBMC samples were collected at day 0 and day 28 after the second dose for TCRbeta chain sequencing.

The chain uses TRBV10-3 and TRBJ1-1; 7 central bases correspond to TRBD1. The source of this sequence is an adult who received the AZD1222 COVID-19 vaccine. This sample comprised peripheral blood, obtained 28 days after the second AZD1222 dose. At the DNA level, the sequence is TGTGCCGGGGGGACAGTGAACACTGAAGCTTTCTTT. The translation is CAGGTVNTEAFF.